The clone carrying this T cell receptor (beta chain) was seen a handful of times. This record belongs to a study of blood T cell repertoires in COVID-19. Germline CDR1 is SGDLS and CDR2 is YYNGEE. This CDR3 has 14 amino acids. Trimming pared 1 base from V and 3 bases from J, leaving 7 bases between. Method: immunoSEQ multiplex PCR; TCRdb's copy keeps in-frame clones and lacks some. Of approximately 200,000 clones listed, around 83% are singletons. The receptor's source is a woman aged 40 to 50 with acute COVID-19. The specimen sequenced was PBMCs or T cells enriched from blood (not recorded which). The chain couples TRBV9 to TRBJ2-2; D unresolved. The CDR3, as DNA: TGTGCCAGCAGCGTACTTGGGCACACCGGGGAGCTGTTTTTT. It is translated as CASSVLGHTGELFF.